Given below is one TCR beta chain in context. This record comes from a study of T cell changes during pregnancy in multiple sclerosis. TCRdb's table, derived via immunoSEQ multiplex PCR, lists solely in-frame clones and lacks some. The sample contains some 120,000 clones, 93% of which appear only once. The TCR sequence derives from a female donor with multiple sclerosis, enrolled in a pregnancy study. Sequencing used peripheral blood, obtained before pregnancy.

CDR3 amino acids: CASSELWGHRTEQFF. The CDR3 coding sequence is TGTGCCAGCAGTGAATTATGGGGGCATAGGACTGAGCAGTTCTTC. This chain connects TRBV6-1 to TRBJ2-1; weak D call: TRBD1 (6 bases). Trimming left V 2 bases short and J 9 bases short, with 17 bases between. The CDR3 has 15 amino acids. Germline CDR1 reads MNHNS; CDR2 reads SASEGT.